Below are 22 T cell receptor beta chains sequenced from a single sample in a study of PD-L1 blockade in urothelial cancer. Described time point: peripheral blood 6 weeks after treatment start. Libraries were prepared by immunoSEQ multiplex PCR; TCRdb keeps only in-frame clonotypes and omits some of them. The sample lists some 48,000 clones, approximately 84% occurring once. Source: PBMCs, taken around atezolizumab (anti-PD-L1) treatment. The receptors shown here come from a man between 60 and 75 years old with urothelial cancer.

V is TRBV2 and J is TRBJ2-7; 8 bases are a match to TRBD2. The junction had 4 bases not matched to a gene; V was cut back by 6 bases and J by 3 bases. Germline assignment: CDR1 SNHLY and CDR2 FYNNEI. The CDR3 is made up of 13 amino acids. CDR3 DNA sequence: TGTGCCAGCAGAACGGGGGGGATCTACGAGCAGTACTTC. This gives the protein CASRTGGIYEQYF.

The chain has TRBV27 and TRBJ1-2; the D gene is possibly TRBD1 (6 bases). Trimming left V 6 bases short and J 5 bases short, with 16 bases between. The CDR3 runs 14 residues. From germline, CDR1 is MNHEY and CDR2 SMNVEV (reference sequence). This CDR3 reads CASRSHRDLYGYTF. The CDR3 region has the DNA TGTGCCAGCAGAAGTCACAGGGATCTTTATGGCTACACCTTC.

The CDR3 loop is CASSYRFRTGAYEQYF. CDR3 nucleotide sequence: TGTGCCAGCAGTTATAGGTTCAGGACAGGGGCCTACGAGCAGTACTTC. This sequence joins TRBV6-5 and TRBJ2-7; 9 bases fit TRBD1. Germline CDR1 is MNHEY and CDR2 is SVGAGI. V lost 3 bases to trimming and J lost 2 bases; unmatched junction nucleotides: 8. This CDR3 comprises 16 residues.

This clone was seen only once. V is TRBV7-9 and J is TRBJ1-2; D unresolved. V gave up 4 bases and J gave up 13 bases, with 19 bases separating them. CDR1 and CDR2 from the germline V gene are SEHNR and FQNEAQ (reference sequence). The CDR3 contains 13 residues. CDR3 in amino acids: CASSSTGSRGFTF. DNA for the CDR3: TGTGCCAGCAGCTCCACGGGCTCCCGGGGTTTCACCTTC. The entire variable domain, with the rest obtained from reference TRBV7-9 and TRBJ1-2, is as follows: DTGVSQNPRHKITKRGQNVTFRCDPISEHNRLYWYRQTLGQGPEFLTYFQNEAQLEKSRLLSDRFSAERPKGSFSTLEIQRTEQGDSAMYLCASSSTGSRGFTFGSGTRLTVV.

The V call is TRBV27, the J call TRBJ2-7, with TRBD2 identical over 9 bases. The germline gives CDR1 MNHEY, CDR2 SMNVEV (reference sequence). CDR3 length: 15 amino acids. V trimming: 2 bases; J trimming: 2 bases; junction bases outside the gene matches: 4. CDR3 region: CASSLVAGGTYEQYF. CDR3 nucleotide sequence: TGTGCCAGCAGTTTAGTCGCGGGGGGGACCTACGAGCAGTACTTC.

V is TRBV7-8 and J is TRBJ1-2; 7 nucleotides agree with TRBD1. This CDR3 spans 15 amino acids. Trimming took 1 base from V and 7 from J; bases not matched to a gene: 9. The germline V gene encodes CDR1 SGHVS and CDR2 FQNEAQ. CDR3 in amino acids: CASSLGAGGSGGYTF. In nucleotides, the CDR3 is TGTGCCAGCAGCTTAGGTGCAGGGGGAAGTGGTGGCTACACCTTC.

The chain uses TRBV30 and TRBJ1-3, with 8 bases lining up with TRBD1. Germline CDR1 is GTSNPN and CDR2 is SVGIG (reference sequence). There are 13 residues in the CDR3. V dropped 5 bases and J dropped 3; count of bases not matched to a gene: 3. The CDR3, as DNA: TGTGCCTGGGGACAGGGTTTTGGAAACACCATATATTTT. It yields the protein CAWGQGFGNTIYF.

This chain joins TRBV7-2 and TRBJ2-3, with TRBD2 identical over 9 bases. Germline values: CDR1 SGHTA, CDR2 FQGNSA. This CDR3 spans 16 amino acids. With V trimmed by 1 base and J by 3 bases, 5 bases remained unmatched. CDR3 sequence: CASSLVGGGATDTQYF. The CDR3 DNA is TGTGCCAGCAGCTTAGTGGGCGGGGGGGCGACAGATACGCAGTATTTT.

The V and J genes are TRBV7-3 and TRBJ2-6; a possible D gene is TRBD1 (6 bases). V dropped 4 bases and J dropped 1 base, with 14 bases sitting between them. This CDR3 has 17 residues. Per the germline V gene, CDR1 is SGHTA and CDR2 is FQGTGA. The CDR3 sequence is CASSSNWGQSGANVLTF. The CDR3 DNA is TGTGCCAGCAGCTCAAACTGGGGGCAGTCTGGGGCCAACGTCCTGACTTTC.

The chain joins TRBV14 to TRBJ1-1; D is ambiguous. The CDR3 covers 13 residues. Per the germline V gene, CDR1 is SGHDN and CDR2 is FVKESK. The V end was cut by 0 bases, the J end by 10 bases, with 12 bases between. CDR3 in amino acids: CASSQDRRARAFF. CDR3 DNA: TGTGCCAGCAGCCAAGATCGGAGGGCTAGAGCTTTCTTT.

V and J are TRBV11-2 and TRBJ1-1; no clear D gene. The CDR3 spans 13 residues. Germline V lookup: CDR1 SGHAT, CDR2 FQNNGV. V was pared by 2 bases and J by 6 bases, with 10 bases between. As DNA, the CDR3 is TGTGCCAGCAGCTTATGGGAGGAGTCTGAAGCTTTCTTT. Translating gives CASSLWEESEAFF.

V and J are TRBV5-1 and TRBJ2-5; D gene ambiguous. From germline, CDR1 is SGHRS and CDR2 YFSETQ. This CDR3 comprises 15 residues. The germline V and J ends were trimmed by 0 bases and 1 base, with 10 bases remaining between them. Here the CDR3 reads CASSLGGSVQETQYF. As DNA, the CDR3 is TGCGCCAGCAGCTTGGGAGGCAGCGTCCAAGAGACCCAGTACTTC. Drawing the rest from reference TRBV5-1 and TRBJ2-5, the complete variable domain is KAGVTQTPRYLIKTRGQQVTLSCSPISGHRSVSWYQQTPGQGLQFLFEYFSETQRNKGNFPGRFSGRQFSNSRSEMNVSTLELGDSALYLCASSLGGSVQETQYFGPGTRLLVL.

The CDR3, as DNA: TGTGCCAGCCTAGGTAGAACCGGGTACTTC. Translating it yields CASLGRTGYF. The V call is TRBV2, the J call TRBJ2-5; D remains ambiguous. The V gene lost 8 bases and the J gene lost 13 bases, with 14 bases spanning the gap. There are 10 residues in the CDR3. Germline assignment: CDR1 SNHLY and CDR2 FYNNEI.

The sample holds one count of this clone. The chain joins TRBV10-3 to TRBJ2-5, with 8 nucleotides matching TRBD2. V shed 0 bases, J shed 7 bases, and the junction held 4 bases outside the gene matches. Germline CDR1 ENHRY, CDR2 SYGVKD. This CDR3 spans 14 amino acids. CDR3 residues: CAISESTSVGTQYF. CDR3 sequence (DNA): TGTGCCATCAGTGAGTCGACTAGCGTCGGGACCCAGTACTTC.

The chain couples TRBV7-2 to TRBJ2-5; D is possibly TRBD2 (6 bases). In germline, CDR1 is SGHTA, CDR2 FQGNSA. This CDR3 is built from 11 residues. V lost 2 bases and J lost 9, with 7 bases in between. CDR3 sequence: CASSLWGAQYF. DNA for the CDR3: TGTGCCAGCAGCTTATGGGGGGCCCAGTACTTC.

The CDR3 is CATTPRQGAGYTF. CDR3 coding DNA: TGTGCCACTACCCCCCGACAGGGCGCTGGCTACACCTTC. The chain links TRBV15 to TRBJ1-2, with 7 bases matching TRBD1. Germline-derived CDR1 and CDR2 are LNHNV and YYDKDF (reference sequence). The CDR3 spans 13 residues. V lost 9 bases to trimming and J lost 7 bases; unmatched junction nucleotides: 11.

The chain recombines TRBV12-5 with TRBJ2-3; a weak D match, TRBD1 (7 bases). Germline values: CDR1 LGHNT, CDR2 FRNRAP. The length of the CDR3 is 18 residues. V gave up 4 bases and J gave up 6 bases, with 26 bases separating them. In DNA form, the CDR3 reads TGTGCTAGTGGTTCCAGGGGGGTCAGAGCTCAAACAGCGGATACGCAGTATTTT. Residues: CASGSRGVRAQTADTQYF.

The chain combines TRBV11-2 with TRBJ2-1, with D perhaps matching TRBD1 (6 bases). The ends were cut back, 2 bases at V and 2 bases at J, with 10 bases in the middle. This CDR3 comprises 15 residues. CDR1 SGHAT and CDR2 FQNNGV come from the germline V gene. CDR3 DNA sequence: TGTGCCAGCAGCTTACTACAGGGAACCTACAATGAGCAGTTCTTC. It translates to CASSLLQGTYNEQFF.

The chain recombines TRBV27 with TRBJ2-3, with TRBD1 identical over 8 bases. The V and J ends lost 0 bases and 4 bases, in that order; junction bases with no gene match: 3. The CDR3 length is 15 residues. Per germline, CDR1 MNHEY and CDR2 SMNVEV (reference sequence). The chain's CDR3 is CASSLSGQAADTQYF. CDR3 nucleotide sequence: TGTGCCAGCAGTTTATCGGGACAGGCCGCAGATACGCAGTATTTT.

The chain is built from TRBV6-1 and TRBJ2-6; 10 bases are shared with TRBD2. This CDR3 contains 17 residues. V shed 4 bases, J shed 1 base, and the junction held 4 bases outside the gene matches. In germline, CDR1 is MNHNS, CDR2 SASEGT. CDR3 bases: TGTGCCAGCAGTGCCAGCGGGGGGGCGTCTGGGGCCAACGTCCTGACTTTC. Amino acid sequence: CASSASGGASGANVLTF.

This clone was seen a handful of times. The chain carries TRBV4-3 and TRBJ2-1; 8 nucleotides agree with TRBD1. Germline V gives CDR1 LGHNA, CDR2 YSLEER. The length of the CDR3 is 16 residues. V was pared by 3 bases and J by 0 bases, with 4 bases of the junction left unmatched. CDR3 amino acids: CASSHDTGGSYNEQFF. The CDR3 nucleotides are TGCGCCAGCAGCCATGATACAGGGGGCTCCTACAATGAGCAGTTCTTC.

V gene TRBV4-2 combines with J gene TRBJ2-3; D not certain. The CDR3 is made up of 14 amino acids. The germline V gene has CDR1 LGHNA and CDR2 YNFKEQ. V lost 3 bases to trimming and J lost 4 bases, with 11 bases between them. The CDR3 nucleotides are TGTGCCAGCAGCCAGGCCCTGATCGCAGATACGCAGTATTTT. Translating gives CASSQALIADTQYF.